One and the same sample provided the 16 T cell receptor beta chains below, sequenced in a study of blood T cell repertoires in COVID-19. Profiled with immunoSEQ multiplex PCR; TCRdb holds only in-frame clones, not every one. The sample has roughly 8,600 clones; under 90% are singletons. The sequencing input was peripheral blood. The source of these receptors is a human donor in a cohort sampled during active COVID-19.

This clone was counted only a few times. The DNA of the CDR3 is TGTGCCAGCAGCCTTCGTTCTAGCGGGGGATCTAAAGAGACCCAGTACTTC. Its protein is CASSLRSSGGSKETQYF. The genes are TRBV7-2 and TRBJ2-5; the match to TRBD2 covers 10 bases. CDR1 and CDR2 (germline): SGHTA, FQGNSA. The CDR3 extends over 17 amino acids. V was clipped by 5 bases and J by 3 bases; unmatched bases: 12.

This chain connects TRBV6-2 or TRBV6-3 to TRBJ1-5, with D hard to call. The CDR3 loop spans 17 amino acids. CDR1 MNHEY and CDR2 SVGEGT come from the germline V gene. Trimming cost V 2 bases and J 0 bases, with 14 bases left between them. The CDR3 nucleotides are TGTGCCAGCAGTTACGTCCGGGGAGTTTATAGCAATCAGCCCCAGCATTTT. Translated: CASSYVRGVYSNQPQHF.

Here the CDR3 reads CASSLAGWDRVAFF. The CDR3 region has the DNA TGTGCCAGCAGCTTAGCGGGCTGGGACAGGGTCGCATTCTTC. The V gene is TRBV7-2, the J gene TRBJ2-1; 9 bases agree with TRBD1. The germline CDR1 and CDR2 sequences are SGHTA and FQGNSA. The CDR3 has 14 residues. J was trimmed by 16 bases and V by 0 bases; bases with no gene match: 10.

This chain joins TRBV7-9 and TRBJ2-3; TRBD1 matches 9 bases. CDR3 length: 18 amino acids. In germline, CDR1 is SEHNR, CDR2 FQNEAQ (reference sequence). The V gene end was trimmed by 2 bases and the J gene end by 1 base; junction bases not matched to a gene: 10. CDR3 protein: CASSLFPMRDRGTDTQYF. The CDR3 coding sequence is TGTGCCAGCAGCTTATTCCCCATGAGGGACAGGGGCACAGATACGCAGTATTTT.

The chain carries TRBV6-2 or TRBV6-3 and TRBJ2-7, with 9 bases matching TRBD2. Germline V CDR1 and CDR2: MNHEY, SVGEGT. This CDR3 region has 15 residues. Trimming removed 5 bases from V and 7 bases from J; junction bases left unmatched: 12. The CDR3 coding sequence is TGTGCCAGCAGTCACATTAGCGGGGGCCTTTTTGAGCAGTACTTC. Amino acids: CASSHISGGLFEQYF.

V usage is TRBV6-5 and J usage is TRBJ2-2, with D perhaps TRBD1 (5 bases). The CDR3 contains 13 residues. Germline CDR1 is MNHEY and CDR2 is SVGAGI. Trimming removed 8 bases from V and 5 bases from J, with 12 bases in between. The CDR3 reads CASQGINTGELFF. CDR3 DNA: TGTGCCAGCCAGGGTATCAATACCGGGGAGCTGTTTTTT.

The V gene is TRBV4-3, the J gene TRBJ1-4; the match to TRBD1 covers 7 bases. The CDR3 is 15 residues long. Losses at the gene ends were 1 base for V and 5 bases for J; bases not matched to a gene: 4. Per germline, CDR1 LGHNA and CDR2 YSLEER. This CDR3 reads CASSQGGTVNEKLFF. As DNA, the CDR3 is TGCGCCAGCAGCCAAGGGGGGACAGTCAATGAAAAACTGTTTTTT.

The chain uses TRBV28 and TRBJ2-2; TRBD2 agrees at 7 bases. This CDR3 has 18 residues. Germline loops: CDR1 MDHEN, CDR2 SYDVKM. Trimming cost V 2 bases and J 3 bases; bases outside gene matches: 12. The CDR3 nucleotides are TGTGCCAGCAGTTTAGCAAGAAGGGAGGGGCTCGACACCGGGGAGCTGTTTTTT. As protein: CASSLARREGLDTGELFF.

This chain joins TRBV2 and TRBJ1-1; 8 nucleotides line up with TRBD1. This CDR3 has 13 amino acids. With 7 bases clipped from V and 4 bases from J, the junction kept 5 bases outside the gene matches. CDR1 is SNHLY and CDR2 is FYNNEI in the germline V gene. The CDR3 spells CASTWTGTTEAFF. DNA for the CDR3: TGTGCCAGCACCTGGACAGGGACCACTGAAGCTTTCTTT.

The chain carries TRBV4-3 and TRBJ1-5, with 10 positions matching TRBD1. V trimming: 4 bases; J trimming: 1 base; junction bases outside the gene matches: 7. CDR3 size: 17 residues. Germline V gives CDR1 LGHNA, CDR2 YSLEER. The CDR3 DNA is TGCGCCAGCAGCCTGTGGACAGGGGGTCGGAGCAATCAGCCCCAGCATTTT. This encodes CASSLWTGGRSNQPQHF.

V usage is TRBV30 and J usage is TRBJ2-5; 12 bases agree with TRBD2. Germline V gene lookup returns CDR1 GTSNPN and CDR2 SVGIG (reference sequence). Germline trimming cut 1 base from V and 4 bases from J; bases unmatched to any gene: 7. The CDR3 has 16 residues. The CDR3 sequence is CAWSGLAGGHLETQYF. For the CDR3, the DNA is TGTGCCTGGAGTGGGCTAGCGGGGGGGCATTTAGAGACCCAGTACTTC.

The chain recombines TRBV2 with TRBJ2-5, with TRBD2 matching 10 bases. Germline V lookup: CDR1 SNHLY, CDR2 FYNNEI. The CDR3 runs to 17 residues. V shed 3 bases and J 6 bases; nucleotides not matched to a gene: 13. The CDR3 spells CASSEGAGGPSKKTQYF. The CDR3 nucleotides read TGTGCCAGCAGTGAGGGAGCGGGGGGGCCATCGAAGAAGACCCAGTACTTC.

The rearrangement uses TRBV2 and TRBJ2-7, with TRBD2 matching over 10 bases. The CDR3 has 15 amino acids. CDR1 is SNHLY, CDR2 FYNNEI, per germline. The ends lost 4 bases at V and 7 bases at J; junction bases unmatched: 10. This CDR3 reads CASSVLAGGTYEQYF. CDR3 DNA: TGTGCCAGCAGTGTATTAGCGGGGGGAACGTATGAGCAGTACTTC.

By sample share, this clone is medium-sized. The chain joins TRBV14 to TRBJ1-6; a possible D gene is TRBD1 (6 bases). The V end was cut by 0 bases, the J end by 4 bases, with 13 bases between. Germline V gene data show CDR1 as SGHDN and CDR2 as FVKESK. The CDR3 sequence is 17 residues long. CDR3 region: CASSQEPGRGYNSPLHF. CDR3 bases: TGTGCCAGCAGCCAAGAGCCAGGGAGGGGGTATAATTCACCCCTCCACTTT.

CDR3 nucleotides: TGTGCCAGCAGCGGGACTAGTATTTCCTACAATGAGCAGTTCTTC. As protein: CASSGTSISYNEQFF. The genes are TRBV7-8 and TRBJ2-1, with 8 bases that match TRBD2. Germline V CDR1 and CDR2: SGHVS, FQNEAQ. The V segment lost 5 bases and the J segment 1 base; nucleotides outside the gene matches: 4. The CDR3 length is 15 residues.

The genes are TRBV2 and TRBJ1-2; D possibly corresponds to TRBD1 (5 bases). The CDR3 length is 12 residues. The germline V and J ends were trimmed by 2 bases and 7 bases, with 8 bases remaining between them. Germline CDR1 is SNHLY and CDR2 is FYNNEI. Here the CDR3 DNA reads TGTGCCAGCAGTGAACCCAGGGCTGGCTACACCTTC. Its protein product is CASSEPRAGYTF.